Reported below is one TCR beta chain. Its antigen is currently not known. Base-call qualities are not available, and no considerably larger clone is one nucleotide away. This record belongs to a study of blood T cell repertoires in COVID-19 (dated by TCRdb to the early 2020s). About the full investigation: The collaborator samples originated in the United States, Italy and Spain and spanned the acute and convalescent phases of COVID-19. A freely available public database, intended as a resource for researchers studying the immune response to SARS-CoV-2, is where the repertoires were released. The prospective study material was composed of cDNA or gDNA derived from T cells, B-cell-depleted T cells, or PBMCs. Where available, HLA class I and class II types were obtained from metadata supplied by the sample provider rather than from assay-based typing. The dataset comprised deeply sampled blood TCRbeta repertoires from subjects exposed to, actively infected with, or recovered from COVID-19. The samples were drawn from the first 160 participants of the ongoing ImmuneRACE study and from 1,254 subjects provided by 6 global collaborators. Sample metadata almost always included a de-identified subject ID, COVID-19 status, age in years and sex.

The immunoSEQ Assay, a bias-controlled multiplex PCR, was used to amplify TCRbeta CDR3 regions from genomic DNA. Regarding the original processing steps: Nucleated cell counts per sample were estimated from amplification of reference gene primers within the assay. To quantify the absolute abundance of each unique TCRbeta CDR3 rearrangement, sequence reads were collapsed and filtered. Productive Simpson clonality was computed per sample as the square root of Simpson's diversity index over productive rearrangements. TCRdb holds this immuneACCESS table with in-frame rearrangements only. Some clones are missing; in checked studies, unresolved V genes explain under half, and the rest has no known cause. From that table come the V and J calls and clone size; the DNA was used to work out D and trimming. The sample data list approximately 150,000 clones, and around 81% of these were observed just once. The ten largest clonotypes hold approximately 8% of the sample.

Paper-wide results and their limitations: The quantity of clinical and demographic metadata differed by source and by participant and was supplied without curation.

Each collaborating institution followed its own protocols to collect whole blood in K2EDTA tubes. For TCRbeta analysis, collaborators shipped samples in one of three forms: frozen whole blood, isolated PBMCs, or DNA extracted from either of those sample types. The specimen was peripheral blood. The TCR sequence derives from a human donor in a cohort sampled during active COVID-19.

The CDR3 in this case is CASSLREGLYNEQFF. In nucleotides, the sequence is TGTGCCAGCAGTCTACGGGAGGGCCTCTACAATGAGCAGTTCTTC. The rearrangement combines TRBV2 with TRBJ2-1; TRBD2 matches 8 bases in the middle. Reading the germline V gene gives CDR1 SNHLY and CDR2 FYNNEI. The CDR3 goes from the cysteine to the phenylalanine over 15 residues. Only the CDR3 region is kept as DNA, spanning 45 bases read in frame from base 1. Clipping removes 5 bases from V and 3 bases from J, with 6 as the unmatched junction base count.